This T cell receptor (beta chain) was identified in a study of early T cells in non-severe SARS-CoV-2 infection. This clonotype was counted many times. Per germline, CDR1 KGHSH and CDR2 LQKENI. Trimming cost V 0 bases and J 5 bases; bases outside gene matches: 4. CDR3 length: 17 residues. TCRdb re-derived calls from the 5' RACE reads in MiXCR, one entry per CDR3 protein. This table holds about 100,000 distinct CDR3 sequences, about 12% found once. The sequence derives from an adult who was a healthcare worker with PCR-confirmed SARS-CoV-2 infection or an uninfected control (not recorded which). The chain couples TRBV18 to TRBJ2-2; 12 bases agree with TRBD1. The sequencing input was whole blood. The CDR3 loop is CASSPPGTGGRTGELFF. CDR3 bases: TGTGCCAGCTCACCACCCGGGACAGGGGGCAGGACCGGGGAGCTGTTTTTT.